The source of this T cell receptor (beta chain) is a study of cytomegalovirus exposure and HLA in healthy donors. The CDR3 runs to 15 residues. Germline values: CDR1 SGHTA, CDR2 FQGNSA. Between the trimmed V and J ends, which lost 7 bases and 0 bases, there was a span of 16 bases. The PCR used 60 Vbeta and 13 Jbeta primers. The protocol was immunoSEQ multiplex PCR, while the TCRdb copy is restricted to in-frame clones and leaves out a portion. The table has fewer than 120,000 clones, more than 70% seen once; the top ten hold just under 3%. Sampled while nominally healthy, donors likely had unrecorded immune exposures.

The chain combines TRBV7-2 with TRBJ2-7; D gene unclear. The sample was PBMCs. The clonotype comes from a woman aged 55-69 years in good health and CMV-seropositive. In nucleotides, the CDR3 is TGTGCCAGCACCCTAAACGCAGGTAGCTCCTACGAGCAGTACTTC. Residues: CASTLNAGSSYEQYF.